The present T cell receptor beta chain was sequenced within a study of cytomegalovirus exposure and HLA in healthy donors. General observations from the study: Most TCR beta V segments were productive about 90% or about 30% of the time in an earlier analysis.

Turning to this clone: What it binds is not known.

Germline values: CDR1 MNHEY, CDR2 SMNVEV (reference sequence). The CDR3 runs to 15 residues. V was pared by 7 bases and J by 4 bases, with 17 bases between. PCR primers comprised 60 Vbeta and 13 Jbeta primers. Assay used: immunoSEQ multiplex PCR; TCRdb lists only in-frame clones, some missing. Among 120,000 to 150,000 clones listed, about 70% were seen once. The source of this sequence is a man aged 55 to 69 in good health and CMV-seronegative. The genes are TRBV27 and TRBJ2-1; D possibly corresponds to TRBD2 (6 bases). Sequenced input: PBMCs. The CDR3 protein is CASTPRDSRYNEQFF. CDR3 bases: TGTGCCAGCACCCCCCGGGACTCTCGGTACAATGAGCAGTTCTTC.